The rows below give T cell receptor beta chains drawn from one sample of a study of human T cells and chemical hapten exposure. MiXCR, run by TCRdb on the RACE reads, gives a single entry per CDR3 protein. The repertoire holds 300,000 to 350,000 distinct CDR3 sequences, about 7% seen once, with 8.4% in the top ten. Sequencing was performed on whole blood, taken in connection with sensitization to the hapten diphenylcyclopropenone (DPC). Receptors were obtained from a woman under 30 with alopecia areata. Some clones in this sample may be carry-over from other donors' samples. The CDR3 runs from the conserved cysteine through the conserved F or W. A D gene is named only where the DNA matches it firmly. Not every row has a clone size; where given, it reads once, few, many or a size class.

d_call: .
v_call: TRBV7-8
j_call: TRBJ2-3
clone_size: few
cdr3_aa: CASSPGLGGSDTQYF
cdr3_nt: TGTGCCAGCAGCCCCGGTTTGGGAGGTTCAGATACGCAGTATTTT

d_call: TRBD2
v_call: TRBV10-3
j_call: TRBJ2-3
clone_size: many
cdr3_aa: CAISGGLVSSTDTQYF
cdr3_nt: TGTGCCATCAGTGGGGGACTAGTCTCCAGCACAGATACGCAGTATTTT

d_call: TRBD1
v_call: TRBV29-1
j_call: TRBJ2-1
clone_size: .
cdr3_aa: CSVEGPRGHLIYNEQFF
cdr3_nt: TGCAGCGTGGAAGGCCCTAGGGGGCATCTTATCTACAATGAGCAGTTCTTC

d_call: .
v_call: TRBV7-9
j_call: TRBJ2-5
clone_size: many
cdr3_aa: CASSLAGVGQETQYF
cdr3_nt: TGTGCCAGCAGCTTAGCAGGGGTGGGACAAGAGACCCAGTACTTC

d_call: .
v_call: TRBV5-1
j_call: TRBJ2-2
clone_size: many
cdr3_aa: CASSLGFGGELFF
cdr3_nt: TGCGCCAGCAGCTTGGGGTTTGGCGGGGAGCTGTTTTTT

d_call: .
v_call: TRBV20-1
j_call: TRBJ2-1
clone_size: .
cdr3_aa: CSARETGEQFF
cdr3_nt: TGCAGTGCTAGAGAAACGGGGGAGCAGTTCTTC

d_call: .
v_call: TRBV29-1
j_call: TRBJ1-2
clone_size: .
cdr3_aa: CSVVRLQGDGYTF
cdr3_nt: TGCAGCGTTGTCCGGTTACAGGGTGATGGCTACACCTTC

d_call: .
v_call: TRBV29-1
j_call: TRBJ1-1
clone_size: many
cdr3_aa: CSVESRWTEAFF
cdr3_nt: TGCAGCGTTGAGTCGCGGTGGACTGAAGCTTTCTTT

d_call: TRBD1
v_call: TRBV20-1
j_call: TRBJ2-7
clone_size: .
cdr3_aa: CSARVGDRESYEQYF
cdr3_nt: TGCAGTGCTAGAGTCGGGGACAGGGAGTCCTACGAGCAGTACTTC

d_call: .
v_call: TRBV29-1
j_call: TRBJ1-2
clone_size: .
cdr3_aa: CSVEDTGIYGYTF
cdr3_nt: TGCAGCGTTGAAGATACAGGGATCTATGGCTACACCTTC

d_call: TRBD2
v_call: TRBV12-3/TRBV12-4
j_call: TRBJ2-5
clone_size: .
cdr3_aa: CASSRAGAGETQYF
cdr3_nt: TGTGCCAGCAGCAGAGCGGGGGCGGGGGAGACCCAGTACTTC